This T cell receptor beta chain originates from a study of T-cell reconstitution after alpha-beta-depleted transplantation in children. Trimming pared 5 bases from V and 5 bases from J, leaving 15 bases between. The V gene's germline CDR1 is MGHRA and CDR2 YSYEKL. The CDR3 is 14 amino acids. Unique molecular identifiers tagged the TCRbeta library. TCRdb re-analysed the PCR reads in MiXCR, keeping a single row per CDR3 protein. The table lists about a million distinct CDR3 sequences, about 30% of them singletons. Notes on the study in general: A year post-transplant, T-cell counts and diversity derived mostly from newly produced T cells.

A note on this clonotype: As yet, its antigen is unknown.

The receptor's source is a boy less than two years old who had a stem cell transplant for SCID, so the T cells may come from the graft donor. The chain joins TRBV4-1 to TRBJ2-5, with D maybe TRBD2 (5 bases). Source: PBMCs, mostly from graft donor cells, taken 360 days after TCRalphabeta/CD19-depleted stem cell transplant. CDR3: CASSFNSRRETQYF. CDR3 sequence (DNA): TGCGCCAGCAGCTTCAACTCGAGGAGGGAGACCCAGTACTTC.